This TCR beta chain was identified during a study of brain T cells in children with intractable seizures. Findings and caveats of the study: Clones missing pre-surgery may reflect undersampling of that blood sample.

Of note for this clone: Its antigen is unidentified.

Looked up from germline, CDR1 is LNHDA and CDR2 is SQIVND (reference sequence). Trimming cost V 5 bases and J 0 bases, with 11 bases left between them. The CDR3 consists of 16 residues. Time point given: blood from clinic visit 5 months post-surgery; TSC patient then seizure free. Surgery cases with the highest brain T cell transcript signatures were chosen for sequencing. At least one anti-epileptic drug was given before surgery. Sequencing was performed with immunoSEQ multiplex PCR; in TCRdb, only in-frame clones are kept and a portion is missing. The sample consists of about 350,000 clones, over 90% of them appearing once.

This chain connects TRBV19 to TRBJ2-6; D ambiguous. The sample here was peripheral blood, taken more than 4 months after surgery. The sequence derives from a boy in the first two years of life with tuberous sclerosis and intractable seizures. In nucleotides, the CDR3 is TGTGCCAGTAGTGCCACCATCAGCTCTGGGGCCAACGTCCTGACTTTC. The encoded protein is CASSATISSGANVLTF.